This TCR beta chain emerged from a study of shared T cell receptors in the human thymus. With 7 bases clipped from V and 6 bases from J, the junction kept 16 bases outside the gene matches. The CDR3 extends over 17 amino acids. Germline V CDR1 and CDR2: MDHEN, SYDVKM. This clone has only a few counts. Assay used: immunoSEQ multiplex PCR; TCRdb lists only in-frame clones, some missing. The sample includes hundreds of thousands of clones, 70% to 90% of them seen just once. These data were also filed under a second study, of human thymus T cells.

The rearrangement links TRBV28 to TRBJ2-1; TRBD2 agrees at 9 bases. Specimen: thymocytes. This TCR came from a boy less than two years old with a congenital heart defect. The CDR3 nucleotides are TGTGCCAGCACCATTTATGCAGTGGCGGGAGGGCCCAATGAGCAGTTCTTC. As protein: CASTIYAVAGGPNEQFF.